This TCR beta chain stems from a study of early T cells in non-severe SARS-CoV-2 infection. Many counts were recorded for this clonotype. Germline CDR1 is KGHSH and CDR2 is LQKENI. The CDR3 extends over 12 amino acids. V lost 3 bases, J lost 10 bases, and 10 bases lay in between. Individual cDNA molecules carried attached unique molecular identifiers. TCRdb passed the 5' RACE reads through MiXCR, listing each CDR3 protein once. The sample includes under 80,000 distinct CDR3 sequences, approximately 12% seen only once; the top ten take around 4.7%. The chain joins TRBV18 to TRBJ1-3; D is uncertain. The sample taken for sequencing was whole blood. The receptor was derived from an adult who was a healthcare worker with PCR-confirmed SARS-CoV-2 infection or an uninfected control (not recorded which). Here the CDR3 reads CASSPRGETIYF. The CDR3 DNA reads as TGTGCCAGCTCACCCCGGGGAGAGACCATATATTTT.